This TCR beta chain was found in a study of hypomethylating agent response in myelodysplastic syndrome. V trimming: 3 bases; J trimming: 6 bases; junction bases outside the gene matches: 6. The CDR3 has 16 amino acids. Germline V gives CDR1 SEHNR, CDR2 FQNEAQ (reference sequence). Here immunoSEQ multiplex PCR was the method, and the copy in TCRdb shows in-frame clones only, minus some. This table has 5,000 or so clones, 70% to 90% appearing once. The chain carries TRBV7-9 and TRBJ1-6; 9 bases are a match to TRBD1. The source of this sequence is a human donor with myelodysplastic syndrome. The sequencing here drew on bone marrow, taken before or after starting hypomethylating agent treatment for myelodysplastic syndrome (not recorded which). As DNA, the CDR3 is TGTGCCAGCAGCTTGCCGGGACAGGGAATTAATTCACCCCTCCACTTT. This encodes CASSLPGQGINSPLHF.